The text below deals with one T cell receptor (beta chain). Its antigen is as yet unknown. This entry belongs to a study of T cells in narcolepsy. Clones were read by immunoSEQ multiplex PCR, and TCRdb kept only the in-frame ones, dropping some. The table has some 30,000 clones, almost 80% seen once. Points from the study as a whole: Autoreactive clone sequences were missing from some blood memory CD4+ repertoires. Blood of same and different patients, but not healthy controls, reportedly held recurring autoreactive clonotypes. Same-patient CSF and blood CD4+ T cell clonotypes included HCRT-specific and TRIB2-specific autoreactive ones.

The CDR3 runs to 16 residues. Germline V gene data show CDR1 as MNHNY and CDR2 as SVGAGI (reference sequence). V lost 5 bases, J lost 0 bases, and 4 bases stayed unmatched. The J gene is TRBJ2-1, the V gene TRBV6-6; 10 bases fit TRBD2. The sequence was collected from a human donor in good health. The sequenced sample was memory (CD45RA-) CD4+ T cells from blood. CDR3 sequence reads: CASSPLAGRSYNEQFF. CDR3 coding DNA: TGTGCCAGCAGTCCACTAGCGGGGCGCTCCTACAATGAGCAGTTCTTC.